The T cell receptor beta chain under discussion was sequenced for a study of blood T cell repertoires in COVID-19. Sequencing was performed with immunoSEQ multiplex PCR; in TCRdb, only in-frame clones are kept and a portion is missing. The table includes 110,000 or so clones, around 83% detected once. V lost 6 bases, J lost 0 bases, and 8 bases stayed unmatched. The CDR3 totals 16 residues. CDR1 is ENHRY, CDR2 SYGVKD, per germline. Sequencing was carried out using peripheral blood. The V gene is TRBV10-3, the J gene TRBJ2-3; 8 bases are shared with TRBD1. The receptor's source is a man between 40 and 49 years old with acute or convalescent COVID-19. CDR3 coding DNA: TGTGCCATCAGGGACAACAGGGGGGAGAGCACAGATACGCAGTATTTT. Protein sequence: CAIRDNRGESTDTQYF.